The following is a TCR beta chain sequence with its context. Its target is not known. Time point in this sample: pre-treatment baseline. One draw preceded checkpoint blockade; another followed its first cycle at week 3. The V gene lost 0 bases and the J gene lost 5 bases, with 12 bases spanning the gap. The length of the CDR3 is 14 residues. Germline V gives CDR1 SGHRS, CDR2 YFSETQ. Libraries were prepared by immunoSEQ multiplex PCR; TCRdb keeps only in-frame clonotypes and omits some of them. The repertoire holds about 18,000 clones, with roughly 92% as singletons. The entry originates in a study of blood T cell dynamics during melanoma immunotherapy. Study background: Standard first-line treatment here was pembrolizumab or nivolumab plus ipilimumab in metastatic melanoma.

Study observations and caveats: It remained unknown if the driving T cell clones were melanoma-specific. Disease-control patients' PBMC repertoires became either more clonal or more diverse at W3.

The TCR was taken from a human donor with melanoma. The genes are TRBV5-1 and TRBJ2-7; D remains ambiguous. Sequences were derived from blood, sampled from a patient treated with checkpoint blockade. For the CDR3, the DNA is TGCGCCAGCAGCTTGGTTAGTGCTAGGGACGAGCAGTACTTC. Encoded protein: CASSLVSARDEQYF.